The rows below give T cell receptor beta chains drawn from one sample of a study of CD4 and CD8 cells across lung adenocarcinoma regions. TCRdb recomputed calls from the PCR reads with MiXCR, one row per CDR3 protein. Of 12,000 or so distinct CDR3 sequences detected, about 45% appear once; the ten largest clones hold 29%. The sequenced sample consisted of CD8+ T cells from the margin of a lung tumor. Receptors originate from a male donor with lung adenocarcinoma. The CD4 and CD8 labels of this study may be unreliable. CDR3s include the opening cysteine and the closing phenylalanine or tryptophan. A D gene is named only where the DNA matches it firmly. The size entry is marked missing in some rows and otherwise reads once, few, many or a size class.

.	TRBV7-8	TRBJ2-3	.	CASNTNGLSTDTQYF	TGTGCCAGCAACACAAACGGGCTTAGCACAGATACGCAGTATTTT
many	TRBV25-1	TRBJ2-5	.	CASSPTYRVPQGRSYNEQYF	TGTGCCAGCAGTCCCACTTACCGTGTCCCGCAGGGACGATCCTACAATGAGCAGTACTTC
many	TRBV7-6	TRBJ2-2	.	CASSLAGWANTGELFF	TGTGCCAGCAGCTTAGCGGGGTGGGCCAACACCGGGGAGCTGTTTTTT
.	TRBV6-1	TRBJ2-7	TRBD2	CASRLLSGRALDEQYF	TGTGCCAGCAGACTCTTAAGCGGGAGGGCCCTCGACGAGCAGTACTTC
.	TRBV6-5	TRBJ2-7	.	CASSYSTPRSYNEQYF	TGTGCCAGCAGTTACTCGACTCCCCGCTCCTACAATGAGCAGTACTTC
few	TRBV6-1	TRBJ2-3	TRBD2	CARGTGGGGTDTQYF	TGTGCCAGGGGGACGGGCGGGGGTGGCACAGATACGCAGTATTTT
many	TRBV6-2/TRBV6-3	TRBJ1-1	.	CASSYSYGEAFF	TGTGCCAGCAGTTACTCCTACGGTGAAGCTTTCTTT
.	TRBV7-2	TRBJ2-1	TRBD2	CASSLAGGIYEQFF	TGTGCCAGCAGCTTAGCGGGAGGGATCTACGAGCAGTTCTTC
medium-sized	TRBV25-1	TRBJ2-1	.	CASSPTYRVPQGRSYNEQFF	TGTGCCAGCAGTCCCACTTACCGTGTCCCGCAGGGACGATCCTACAATGAGCAGTTCTTC
.	TRBV27	TRBJ2-1	.	CATQFRQGSYNEQFF	TGTGCCACCCAGTTCCGGCAGGGTTCCTACAATGAGCAGTTCTTC
many	TRBV5-4	TRBJ2-1	TRBD2	CASRPSGRAGNEQFF	TGTGCCAGCAGACCTAGCGGGAGGGCCGGAAATGAGCAGTTCTTC
.	TRBV10-3	TRBJ2-3	TRBD2	CATRGGGDPDTQYF	TGTGCGACTCGCGGGGGAGGTGACCCAGATACGCAGTATTTC
.	TRBV7-2	TRBJ2-3	.	CASSLGIQLGTDTQYF	TGTGCCAGCAGCTTAGGGATCCAGCTCGGGACAGATACGCAGTATTTT
.	TRBV6-1	TRBJ2-2	TRBD2	CASERLAGQNTDELFF	TGTGCCAGCGAACGACTAGCGGGGCAGAACACCGATGAGCTGTTTTTT
.	TRBV27	TRBJ2-1	TRBD1	CASSRSVDRGQAIGTYTQFF	TGTGCCAGCAGCCGCTCCGTGGACAGGGGCCAGGCTATCGGGACTTATACGCAGTTCTTT
.	TRBV6-1	TRBJ2-3	TRBD2	CASITSGSTDTQYF	TGTGCCAGCATAACTAGCGGGAGTACAGATACGCAGTATTTT
many	TRBV28	TRBJ2-3	.	CASSRGRGTDTQYF	TGTGCCAGCAGTCGGGGTCGAGGCACAGATACGCAGTATTTT
medium-sized	TRBV6-5	TRBJ2-4	.	CASSYRAVENIQYF	TGTGCCAGCAGCTACAGGGCTGTGGAAAACATTCAGTACTTC
.	TRBV6-1	TRBJ2-7	TRBD2	CASSRLSRAGGKDTQYF	TGTGCCAGCAGTCGTCTTTCGCGGGCGGGAGGCAAGGATACGCAGTACTTC
.	TRBV4-1	TRBJ1-1	TRBD1	CASSQSPTGGTEAFF	TGCGCCAGCAGCCAGAGTCCTACAGGGGGCACTGAAGCTTTCTTT